The rows below give T cell receptor beta chains drawn from one sample of a study of blood T cell repertoires in COVID-19. Data came from immunoSEQ multiplex PCR; TCRdb stores just in-frame clones and leaves some out. The sample lists 150,000 to 200,000 clones, around 88% occurring once. Material for sequencing was peripheral blood. The receptors stem from a human donor in a cohort sampled during active COVID-19. Each CDR3 is given with its conserved first and last residue. The D gene is left open where the match is weak. Clone size, where shown, is once, few, many, or a class for clones that have expanded.

size	D	V	J	CDR3	DNA
NA	NA	TRBV19	TRBJ2-3	CASSPRDGRDTQYF	TGTGCCAGTAGTCCCCGGGACGGGAGAGATACGCAGTATTTT
NA	NA	TRBV18	TRBJ1-4	CASSQTSIRLIEKLFF	TGTGCCAGCTCACAGACGTCGATCAGGCTAATTGAAAAACTGTTTTTT
NA	NA	TRBV5-6	TRBJ1-1	CASSLGGGGAFF	TGTGCCAGCAGCTTAGGGGGGGGCGGAGCTTTCTTT
once	TRBD1	TRBV19	TRBJ2-7	CASSTRQGGYEQYF	TGTGCCAGTAGTACCCGACAGGGCGGTTACGAGCAGTACTTC
NA	NA	TRBV28	TRBJ1-1	CASSLTGNTEAFF	TGTGCCAGCAGTTTAACGGGGAACACTGAAGCTTTCTTT
NA	NA	TRBV3-1/TRBV3-2	TRBJ2-3	CASSQVEGDTQYF	TGTGCCAGCAGCCAAGTGGAGGGCGATACGCAGTATTTT
NA	TRBD1	TRBV7-9	TRBJ1-1	CASRPITGGHTEAFF	TGTGCCAGCAGGCCCATTACAGGGGGGCACACTGAAGCTTTCTTT
NA	NA	TRBV3-1/TRBV3-2	TRBJ2-7	CASSQGPSSPLIYEQYF	TGTGCCAGCAGCCAAGGGCCCTCTAGCCCCCTAATCTACGAGCAGTACTTC
NA	NA	TRBV5-6	TRBJ1-5	CASSLLGDQPQHF	TGTGCCAGCAGCTTGTTGGGAGATCAGCCCCAGCATTTT
NA	NA	TRBV14	TRBJ2-7	CASSRGYEQYF	TGTGCCAGCAGCCGAGGTTACGAGCAGTACTTC